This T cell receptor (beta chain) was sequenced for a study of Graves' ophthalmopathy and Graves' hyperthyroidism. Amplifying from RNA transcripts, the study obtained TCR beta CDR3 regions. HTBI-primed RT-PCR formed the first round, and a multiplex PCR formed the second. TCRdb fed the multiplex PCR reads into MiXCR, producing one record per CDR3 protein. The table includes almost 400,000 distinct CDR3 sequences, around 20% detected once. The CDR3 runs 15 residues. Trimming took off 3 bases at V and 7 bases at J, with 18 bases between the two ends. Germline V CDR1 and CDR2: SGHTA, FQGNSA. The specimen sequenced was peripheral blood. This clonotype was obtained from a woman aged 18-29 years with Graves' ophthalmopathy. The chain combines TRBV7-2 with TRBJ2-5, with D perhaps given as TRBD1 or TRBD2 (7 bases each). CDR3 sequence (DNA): TGTGCCAGCAGCTTCCAGGGGGGGGTTCCTGGGACCCAGTACTTC. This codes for CASSFQGGVPGTQYF.